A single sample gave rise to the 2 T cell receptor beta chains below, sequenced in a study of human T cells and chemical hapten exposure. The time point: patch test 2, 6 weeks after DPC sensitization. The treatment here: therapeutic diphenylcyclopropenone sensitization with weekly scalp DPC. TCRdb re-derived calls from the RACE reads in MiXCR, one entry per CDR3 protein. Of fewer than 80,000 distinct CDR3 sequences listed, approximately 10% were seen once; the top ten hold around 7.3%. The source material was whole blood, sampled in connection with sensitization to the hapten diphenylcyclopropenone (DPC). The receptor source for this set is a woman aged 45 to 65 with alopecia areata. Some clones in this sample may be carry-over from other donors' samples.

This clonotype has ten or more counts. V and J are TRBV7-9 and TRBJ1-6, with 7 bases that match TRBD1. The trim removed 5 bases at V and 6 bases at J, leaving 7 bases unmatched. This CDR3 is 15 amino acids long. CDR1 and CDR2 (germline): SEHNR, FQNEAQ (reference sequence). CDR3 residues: CASSPGTERNSPLHF. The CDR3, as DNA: TGTGCCAGCAGCCCTGGGACAGAACGTAATTCACCCCTCCACTTT.

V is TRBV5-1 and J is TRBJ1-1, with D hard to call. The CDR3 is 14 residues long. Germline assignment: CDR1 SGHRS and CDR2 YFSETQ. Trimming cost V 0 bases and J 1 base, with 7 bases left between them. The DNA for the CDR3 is TGCGCCAGCAGCTTGGCCGGCAAGAACACTGAAGCTTTCTTT. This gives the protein CASSLAGKNTEAFF.